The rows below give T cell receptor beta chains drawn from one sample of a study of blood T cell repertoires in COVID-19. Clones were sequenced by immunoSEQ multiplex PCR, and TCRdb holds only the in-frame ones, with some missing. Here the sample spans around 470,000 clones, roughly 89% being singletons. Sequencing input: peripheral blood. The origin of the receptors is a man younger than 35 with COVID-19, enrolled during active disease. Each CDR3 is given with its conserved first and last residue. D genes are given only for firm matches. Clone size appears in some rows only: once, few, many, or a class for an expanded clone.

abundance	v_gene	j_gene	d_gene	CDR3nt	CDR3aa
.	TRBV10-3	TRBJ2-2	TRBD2	TGTGCCATCAATACGAGACTAGCGGGAGACACCGGGGAGCTGTTTTTT	CAINTRLAGDTGELFF
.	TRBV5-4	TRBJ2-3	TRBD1	TGTGCCAGCAGCTCGTGGGACAGGGGGACAGATACGCAGTATTTT	CASSSWDRGTDTQYF
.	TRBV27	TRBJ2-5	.	TGTGCCAGCAGTTTAAATCCGGTCCAAGAGACCCAGTACTTC	CASSLNPVQETQYF
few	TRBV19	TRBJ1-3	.	TGTGCCAGTAGTTCCGGAGTCTTCCGCTCTGGAAACACCATATATTTT	CASSSGVFRSGNTIYF
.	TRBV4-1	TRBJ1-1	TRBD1	TGCGCCAGCAGCCAAGATCCGGGACAGGGTTACACTGAAGCTTTCTTT	CASSQDPGQGYTEAFF
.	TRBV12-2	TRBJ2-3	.	TGTGCAAGTCGCTTAGCGCCGACGACAGGGGCTGGGACGGATACGCAGTATTTT	CASRLAPTTGAGTDTQYF
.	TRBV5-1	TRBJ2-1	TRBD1	TGCGCCAGCAGCCGACAGGGAGAATCCTACAATGAGCAGTTCTTC	CASSRQGESYNEQFF
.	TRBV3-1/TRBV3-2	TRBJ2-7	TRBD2	TGTGCCAGCAGCCAAGAGGGTTTAGCGGGAGGACTATACGAGCAGTACTTC	CASSQEGLAGGLYEQYF
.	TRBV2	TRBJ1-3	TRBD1	TGTGCCAGCAGACGCGGACAGGGTTCACCAGGAAACACCATATATTTT	CASRRGQGSPGNTIYF
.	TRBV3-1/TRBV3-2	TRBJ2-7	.	TGTGCCAGCAGCCATGCACCCGGTCCAAGCTACGAGCAGTACTTC	CASSHAPGPSYEQYF
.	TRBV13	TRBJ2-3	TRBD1	TGTGCCAGCAGCTCGACGGACGGGACAGGGGGAACAGATACGCAGTATTTT	CASSSTDGTGGTDTQYF
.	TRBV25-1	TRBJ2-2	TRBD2	TGTGCCAGCAGTGGAGGACTAGCGGGAGAGAACACCGGGGAGCTGTTTTTT	CASSGGLAGENTGELFF
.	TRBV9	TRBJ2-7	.	TGTGCCAGCAGCGGCGAGATCTCCTACGAGCAGTACTTC	CASSGEISYEQYF
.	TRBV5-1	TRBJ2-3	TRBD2	TGCGCCAGCAGCTCGCTAGCGGGGGACTACACAGATACGCAGTATTTT	CASSSLAGDYTDTQYF
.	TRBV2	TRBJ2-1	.	TGTGCCAGCTATTCCGGGACACCGCCTCTTGACTCCTACAATGAGCAGTTCTTC	CASYSGTPPLDSYNEQFF
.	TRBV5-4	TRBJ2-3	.	TGTGCCAGCAGCTTGGATAGGGGATCCACAGATACGCAGTATTTT	CASSLDRGSTDTQYF
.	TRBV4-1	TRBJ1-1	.	TGCGCCAGCAGCCAAGTGGCTGGGCTGGCTTTCTTT	CASSQVAGLAFF
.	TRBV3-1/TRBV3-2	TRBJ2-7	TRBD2	TGTGCCAGCAGCCCGGGGGGACTAGCGGGCAGCGCGGGACCCTACGAGCAGTACTTC	CASSPGGLAGSAGPYEQYF
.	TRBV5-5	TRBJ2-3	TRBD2	TGTGCCAGCAGCTTGAGTTCTAGCGGGGGTGGCGCAGATACGCAGTATTTT	CASSLSSSGGGADTQYF
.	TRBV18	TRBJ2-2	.	TGTGCCAGCTCACTCGGGAGACAGGGGAACACCGGGGAGCTGTTTTTT	CASSLGRQGNTGELFF
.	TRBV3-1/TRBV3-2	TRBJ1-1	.	TGTGCCAGCAGCCAAACAGGGAGCTGGGCTTTCTTT	CASSQTGSWAFF
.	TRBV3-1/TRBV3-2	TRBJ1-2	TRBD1	TGTGCCAGCAGCCAAGAGTACGGTTACAGGGGAGCTAACTATGGCTACACCTTC	CASSQEYGYRGANYGYTF
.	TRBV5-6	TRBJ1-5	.	TGTGCCAGCAGCTTCTCCGGGAATCAGCCCCAGCATTTT	CASSFSGNQPQHF
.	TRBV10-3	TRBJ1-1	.	TGTGCCATCAGGGGCGACGGGAACACTGAAGCTTTCTTT	CAIRGDGNTEAFF
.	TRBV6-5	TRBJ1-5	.	TGTGCCAGCAGCGCCGAGGGTAAGGGCAATCAGCCCCAGCATTTT	CASSAEGKGNQPQHF
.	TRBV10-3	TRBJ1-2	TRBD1	TGTGCCATCAGTTCACAGGGGTATGGCTACACCTTC	CAISSQGYGYTF
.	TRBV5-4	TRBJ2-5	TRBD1	TGTGCCAGCAGCCAGGACAGGGTGGGGGAGACCCAGTACTTC	CASSQDRVGETQYF
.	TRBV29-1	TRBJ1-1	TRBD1	TGCAGCGCTATACAGGGGGACACTGAAGCTTTCTTT	CSAIQGDTEAFF
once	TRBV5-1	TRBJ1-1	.	TGCGCCAGCAGCTTGGCCTCAGGGAATCCTCAAGCTTTCTTT	CASSLASGNPQAFF
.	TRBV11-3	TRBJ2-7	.	TGTGCCCCTGCTTGGGCCCACTACGAGCAGTACTTC	CAPAWAHYEQYF
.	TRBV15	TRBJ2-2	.	TGTGCCACCAGCCGAATAGCAGGGTCCGCCGGGGAGCTGTTTTTT	CATSRIAGSAGELFF
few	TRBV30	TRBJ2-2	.	TGTGCCTGGCTGTCCGGGGAGCTGTTTTTT	CAWLSGELFF
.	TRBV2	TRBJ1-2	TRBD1	TGTGCCAGCAGGATAGACAGGGAAGATGGCTACACCTTC	CASRIDREDGYTF
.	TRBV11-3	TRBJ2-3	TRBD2	TGTGCCAGCAGCTTAGAGGCGGGAGGCGCGATTCGGGCAGATACGCAGTATTTT	CASSLEAGGAIRADTQYF
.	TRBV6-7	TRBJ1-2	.	TGTGCCAGCACCGCGGACAGTGGCTACACCTTC	CASTADSGYTF
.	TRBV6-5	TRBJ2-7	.	TGTGCCAGCAGTTACTCAGACAGGACCTACGAGCAGTACTTC	CASSYSDRTYEQYF
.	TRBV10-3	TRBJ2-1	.	TGTGCCAGCCTTCGACAGGACAGCAATGAGCAGTTCTTC	CASLRQDSNEQFF
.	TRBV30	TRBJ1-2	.	TGTGCCTGGTTCCCGGAGGCCGGCTATGGCTACACCTTC	CAWFPEAGYGYTF
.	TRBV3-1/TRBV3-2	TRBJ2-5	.	TGTGCCAGCAGCCAAGATCTGACTACAGTCGCCCAGTACTTC	CASSQDLTTVAQYF
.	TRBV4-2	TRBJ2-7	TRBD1	TGTGCCAGCAGCTCCGTAGTCTACGGGACAGGGGGGGACGAGCAGTACTTC	CASSSVVYGTGGDEQYF
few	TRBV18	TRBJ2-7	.	TGTGCCAGCTCGCCCCAGGGGCGGACCTACGAGCAGTACTTC	CASSPQGRTYEQYF
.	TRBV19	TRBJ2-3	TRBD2	TGTGCCATCTCGAAAAGCGGGGGGATCACAGATACGCAGTATTTT	CAISKSGGITDTQYF
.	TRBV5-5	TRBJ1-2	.	TGTGCCAGCAGCTTGTTGGGGACAAATGGCTATGGCTACACCTTC	CASSLLGTNGYGYTF
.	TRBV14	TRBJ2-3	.	TGTGCCAGCAGCCAAGTGTCAGGGCCAGATACGCAGTATTTT	CASSQVSGPDTQYF
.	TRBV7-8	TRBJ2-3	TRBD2	TGTGCCAGCAGCTTAGGACTAGCGGGAGGTGGCCCAGATACGCAGTATTTT	CASSLGLAGGGPDTQYF
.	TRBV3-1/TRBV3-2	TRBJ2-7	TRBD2	TGTGCCAGCAGCCAAGATTGGGGGACTAGCATATACGAGCAGTACTTC	CASSQDWGTSIYEQYF
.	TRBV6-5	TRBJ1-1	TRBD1	TGTGCCAGCAGCCAGGGACAGGGATTTCGCACTGAAGCTTTCTTT	CASSQGQGFRTEAFF
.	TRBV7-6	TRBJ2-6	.	TGTGCCAGCAGCTCCAGACATTCTGGGGCCAACGTCCTGACTTTC	CASSSRHSGANVLTF
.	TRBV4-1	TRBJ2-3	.	TGCGCCAGCAGCCGGTACGGAGGACAGTTCGCAGATACGCAGTATTTT	CASSRYGGQFADTQYF
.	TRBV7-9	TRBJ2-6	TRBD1	TGTGCCAGCATCATATCCCGGGACAGGGGCTCACTGACTTTC	CASIISRDRGSLTF